The rows below give T cell receptor beta chains drawn from one sample of a study of radiation and T cells in renal cell carcinoma. Using immunoSEQ multiplex PCR, the repertoire was profiled, and TCRdb retains in-frame clones only, with some absent. The sample has tens of thousands of clones, 83% seen once. This specimen was blood, taken from a patient whose treatment included radiotherapy and nephrectomy. The source is a woman aged 65 to 85 with renal cell carcinoma. The CDR3 runs from the conserved cysteine through the conserved F or W. A D gene is named only where the DNA matches it firmly. Rows give clone size only sometimes, using once, few, many, or a class for an expanded clone.

v_gene: TRBV13; j_gene: TRBJ2-1; abundance: few; d_gene: .; CDR3aa: CASSLRAGHEQFF; CDR3nt: TGTGCCAGCAGCTTGAGGGCGGGCCATGAGCAGTTCTTC
v_gene: TRBV27; j_gene: TRBJ2-5; abundance: once; d_gene: .; CDR3aa: CASRIATEETQYF; CDR3nt: TGTGCCAGCCGAATAGCGACCGAAGAGACCCAGTACTTC
v_gene: TRBV5-1; j_gene: TRBJ2-5; abundance: .; d_gene: .; CDR3aa: CASSFLAEETQYF; CDR3nt: TGCGCCAGCAGCTTCTTGGCAGAAGAGACCCAGTACTTC
v_gene: TRBV6-9; j_gene: TRBJ1-1; abundance: .; d_gene: TRBD1; CDR3aa: CASRPTGDITEAFF; CDR3nt: TGTGCCAGCAGACCGACAGGGGACATCACTGAAGCTTTCTTT
v_gene: TRBV20-1; j_gene: TRBJ1-3; abundance: .; d_gene: .; CDR3aa: CSAREANTIYF; CDR3nt: TGCAGTGCCCGGGAGGCAAACACCATATATTTT
v_gene: TRBV27; j_gene: TRBJ1-2; abundance: .; d_gene: TRBD1; CDR3aa: CASSLGGQGVIYGYTF; CDR3nt: TGTGCCAGCAGTTTAGGAGGACAGGGGGTTATTTATGGCTACACCTTC
v_gene: TRBV28; j_gene: TRBJ2-2; abundance: .; d_gene: .; CDR3aa: CASSSLYTGELFF; CDR3nt: TGTGCCAGCAGTTCATTATACACCGGGGAGCTGTTTTTT
v_gene: TRBV5-1; j_gene: TRBJ2-1; abundance: .; d_gene: .; CDR3aa: CASRMETSYNEQFF; CDR3nt: TGCGCCAGCAGAATGGAGACTTCCTACAATGAGCAGTTCTTC
v_gene: TRBV10-3; j_gene: TRBJ2-1; abundance: .; d_gene: TRBD1; CDR3aa: CAISDKGQGMSEQFF; CDR3nt: TGTGCCATCAGTGACAAAGGACAGGGGATGAGTGAGCAGTTCTTC
v_gene: TRBV7-9; j_gene: TRBJ2-7; abundance: few; d_gene: .; CDR3aa: CASSLRGEYEQYF; CDR3nt: TGTGCCAGCAGCTTACGCGGGGAATACGAGCAGTACTTC
v_gene: TRBV11-3; j_gene: TRBJ2-2; abundance: .; d_gene: .; CDR3aa: CASSLNRMEGTGELFF; CDR3nt: TGTGCCAGCAGCTTAAACAGGATGGAAGGTACCGGGGAGCTGTTTTTT
v_gene: TRBV2; j_gene: TRBJ2-7; abundance: few; d_gene: .; CDR3aa: CASSAVGSSEQYF; CDR3nt: TGTGCCAGCAGTGCAGTTGGGTCCTCCGAGCAGTACTTC
v_gene: TRBV4-1; j_gene: TRBJ1-1; abundance: .; d_gene: .; CDR3aa: CASSQDAGMIGEAFF; CDR3nt: TGCGCCAGCAGCCAAGATGCGGGGATGATCGGAGAAGCTTTCTTT
v_gene: TRBV27; j_gene: TRBJ2-7; abundance: .; d_gene: TRBD2; CDR3aa: CASSWGASGRGGEQYF; CDR3nt: TGTGCCAGCAGTTGGGGAGCTAGCGGGAGGGGAGGGGAGCAGTACTTC
v_gene: TRBV25-1; j_gene: TRBJ1-4; abundance: .; d_gene: TRBD1; CDR3aa: CASSLNPGTANEKLFF; CDR3nt: TGTGCCAGCAGTCTCAATCCCGGGACAGCTAATGAAAAACTGTTTTTT